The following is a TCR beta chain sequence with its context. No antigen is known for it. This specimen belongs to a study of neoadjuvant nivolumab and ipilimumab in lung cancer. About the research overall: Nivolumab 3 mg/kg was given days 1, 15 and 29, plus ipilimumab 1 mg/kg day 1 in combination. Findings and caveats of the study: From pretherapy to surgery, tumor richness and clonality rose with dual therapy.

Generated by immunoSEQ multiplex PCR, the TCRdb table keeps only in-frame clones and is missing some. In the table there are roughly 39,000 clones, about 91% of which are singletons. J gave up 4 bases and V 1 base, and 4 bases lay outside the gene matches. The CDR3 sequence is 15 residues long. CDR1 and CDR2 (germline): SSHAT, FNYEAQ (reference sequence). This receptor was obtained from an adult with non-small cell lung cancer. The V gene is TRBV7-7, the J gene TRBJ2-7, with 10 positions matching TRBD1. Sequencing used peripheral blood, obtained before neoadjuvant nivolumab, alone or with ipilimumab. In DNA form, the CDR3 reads TGTGCCAGCAGCTTAGGACAGGGGGCAGATTACGAGCAGTACTTC. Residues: CASSLGQGADYEQYF.